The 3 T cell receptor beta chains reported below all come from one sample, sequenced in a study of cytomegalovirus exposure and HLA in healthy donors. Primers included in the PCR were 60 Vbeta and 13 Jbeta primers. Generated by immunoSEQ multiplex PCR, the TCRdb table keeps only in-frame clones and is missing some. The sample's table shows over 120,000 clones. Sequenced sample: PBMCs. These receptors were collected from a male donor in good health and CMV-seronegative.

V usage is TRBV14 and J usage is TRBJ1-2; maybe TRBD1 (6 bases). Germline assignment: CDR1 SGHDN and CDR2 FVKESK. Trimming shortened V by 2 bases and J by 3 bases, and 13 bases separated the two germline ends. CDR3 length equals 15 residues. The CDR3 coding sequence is TGTGCCAGCAGCCAATCCGGACAGTCCTACTATGGCTACACCTTC. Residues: CASSQSGQSYYGYTF.

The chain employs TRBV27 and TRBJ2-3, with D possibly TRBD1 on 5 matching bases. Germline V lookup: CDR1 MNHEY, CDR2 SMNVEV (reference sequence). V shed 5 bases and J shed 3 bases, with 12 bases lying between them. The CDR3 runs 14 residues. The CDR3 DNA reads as TGTGCCAGCAGTCCCGAGAAGGGGACAGATACGCAGTATTTT. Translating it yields CASSPEKGTDTQYF.

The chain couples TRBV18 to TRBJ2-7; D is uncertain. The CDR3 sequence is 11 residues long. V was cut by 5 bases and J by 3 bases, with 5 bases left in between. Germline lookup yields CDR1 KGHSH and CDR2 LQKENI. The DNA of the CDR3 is TGTGCCAGCTCAACTAACTACGAGCAGTACTTC. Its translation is CASSTNYEQYF.